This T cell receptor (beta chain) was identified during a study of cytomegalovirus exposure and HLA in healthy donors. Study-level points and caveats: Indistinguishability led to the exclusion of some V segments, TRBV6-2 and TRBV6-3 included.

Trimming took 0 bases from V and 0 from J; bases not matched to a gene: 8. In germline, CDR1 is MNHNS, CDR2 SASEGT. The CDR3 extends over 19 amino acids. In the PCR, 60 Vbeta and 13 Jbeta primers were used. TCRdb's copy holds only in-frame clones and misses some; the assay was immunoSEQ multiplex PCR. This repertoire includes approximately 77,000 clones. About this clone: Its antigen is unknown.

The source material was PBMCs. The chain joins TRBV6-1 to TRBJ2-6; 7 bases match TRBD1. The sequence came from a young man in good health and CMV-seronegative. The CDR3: CASSEAPRGGPSGANVLTF. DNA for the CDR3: TGTGCCAGCAGTGAAGCGCCAAGAGGGGGCCCCTCTGGGGCCAACGTCCTGACTTTC.